This T cell receptor (beta chain) originates from a study of T-cell reconstitution after alpha-beta-depleted transplantation in children. Whole-study results and caveats: Surviving thymic progenitors and recipient T cells were the source of high TCRbeta diversity at day 60 in some patients. Alpha-beta T cells present about two months after transplant were reported to originate from several hundred expanded graft clones. Most T-cell counts and diversity one year after the transplant came from T cells that were newly produced.

This clonotype was seen repeatedly, ten times or more. No antigen is known for it. Using unique molecular identifiers, the investigators prepared the TCRbeta library. A single record per CDR3 protein comes from TCRdb applying MiXCR to the PCR reads. The repertoire consists of approximately 130,000 distinct CDR3 sequences, with about 9.9% occurring once and the leading ten covering around 24%. The receptor comes from a girl less than two years old who had a stem cell transplant for combined immunodeficiency, so the T cells may come from the graft donor. The material sequenced was PBMCs, mostly from graft donor cells, taken 180 days after TCRalphabeta/CD19-depleted stem cell transplant.

CDR3 loop: CASSRDPFSYNEQFF. In nucleotides, the CDR3 is TGTGCCAGCTCCCGGGACCCTTTCTCCTACAATGAGCAGTTCTTC. The rearrangement uses TRBV9 and TRBJ2-1; D may correspond to TRBD1 or TRBD2 (5 bases each). Trimming shortened V by 7 bases and J by 0 bases, and 14 bases separated the two germline ends. Per the germline V gene, CDR1 is SGDLS and CDR2 is YYNGEE. The CDR3 is 15 amino acids.